Below, 30 T cell receptor beta chains from the same sample are listed, as sequenced in a study of cytomegalovirus exposure and HLA in healthy donors. Primers included in the PCR were 60 Vbeta and 13 Jbeta primers. This table comes from immunoSEQ multiplex PCR, and its TCRdb copy is limited to in-frame clones, with some not included. The sample includes about 140,000 clones, around 90% of them seen just once. Sequencing used PBMCs. Receptor source: a woman aged 40 to 50 in good health and CMV-seronegative.

This chain links TRBV7-9 with TRBJ1-2; D gene uncertain. V was pared by 5 bases and J by 6 bases, with 19 bases between. CDR1 is SEHNR, CDR2 FQNEAQ, per germline (reference sequence). This CDR3 comprises 15 residues. CDR3: CASSRRIDGRDGYTF. In nucleotides, the CDR3 is TGTGCCAGCAGCCGACGAATCGACGGGAGAGATGGCTACACCTTC.

A note on this clone: This same CDR3 is encoded by further DNA sequences in the sample. The chain combines TRBV7-2 with TRBJ2-7; 10 positions match TRBD2. This CDR3 is built from 15 residues. Trimming cost V 3 bases and J 1 base; bases outside gene matches: 3. Per germline, CDR1 SGHTA and CDR2 FQGNSA. CDR3 in DNA: TGTGCCAGCAGCTTCTCTAGCGGGAGTTCCTACGAGCAGTACTTC. Translated: CASSFSSGSSYEQYF.

This clone was detected only a few times. The V and J genes are TRBV4-3 and TRBJ2-7, with TRBD1 matching 8 bases. Looked up from germline, CDR1 is LGHNA and CDR2 is YSLEER. The CDR3 has 17 amino acids. V was pared by 7 bases and J by 2 bases, with 16 bases of the junction left unmatched. Here the CDR3 reads CASTKRDWTGSTYEQYF. DNA of the CDR3: TGCGCCAGCACAAAGAGGGACTGGACAGGGTCAACCTACGAGCAGTACTTC.

This chain uses TRBV28 with TRBJ2-5, with 7 bases that match TRBD1. The CDR3 contains 17 residues. Germline V CDR1 and CDR2: MDHEN, SYDVKM. Trimming removed 1 base from V and 7 bases from J; junction bases left unmatched: 15. The DNA of the CDR3 is TGTGCCAGCAGTTTATCGCCGGGCGCAGGGGGTACGGCGACCCAGTACTTC. Its protein is CASSLSPGAGGTATQYF.

V and J are TRBV7-9 and TRBJ2-5; 7 bases match TRBD2. This CDR3 region has 17 residues. After removal of 2 bases from V and 4 bases from J, the junction contained 13 bases not matched to a gene. CDR1 is SEHNR and CDR2 is FQNEAQ in the germline V gene (reference sequence). The CDR3 DNA follows: TGTGCCAGCAGCTTATATCCCCTGCGGGAGCGGGGAGAGACCCAGTACTTC. Amino acid sequence: CASSLYPLRERGETQYF.

This clone was found a few times. The chain is built from TRBV27 and TRBJ1-6; D remains ambiguous. The CDR3 covers 13 residues. V shed 7 bases and J shed 4 bases, with 8 bases lying between them. Germline values: CDR1 MNHEY, CDR2 SMNVEV (reference sequence). The CDR3 coding sequence is TGTGCCAGCAACGCCCGGTATAATTCACCCCTCCACTTT. Translation gives CASNARYNSPLHF.

This rearrangement joins TRBV11-3 to TRBJ1-1; D not resolved. The length of the CDR3 is 16 residues. Germline V gene sequence: CDR1 SGHNT, CDR2 YENEEA. The germline V and J ends were trimmed by 4 bases and 1 base, with 16 bases remaining between them. The CDR3, as DNA: TGTGCCAGCAGCTCCCACCCGGAGACGGGGAACACTGAAGCTTTCTTT. Translation gives CASSSHPETGNTEAFF. The full variable domain, with the rest looked up from reference TRBV11-3 and TRBJ1-1, is EAGVVQSPRYKIIEKKQPVAFWCNPISGHNTLYWYLQNLGQGPELLIRYENEEAVDDSQLPKDRFSAERLKGVDSTLKIQPAELGDSAVYLCASSSHPETGNTEAFFGQGTRLTVV.

V usage is TRBV5-6 and J usage is TRBJ2-5; 9 positions agree with TRBD1. V lost 3 bases, J lost 4 bases, and 7 bases stayed unmatched. The CDR3 runs to 15 residues. Germline CDR1 SGHDT, CDR2 YYEEEE. Written as DNA, the CDR3 is TGTGCCAGCAGCTCGGGGGGACAGGGTGGAGAGACCCAGTACTTC. Encoded protein: CASSSGGQGGETQYF.

The chain uses TRBV28 and TRBJ1-3, with 10 bases aligning to TRBD1. CDR3 length equals 18 residues. V lost 7 bases, J lost 4 bases, and 16 bases stayed unmatched. Germline V CDR1 and CDR2: MDHEN, SYDVKM. Here the CDR3 DNA reads TGTGCCAGCACCCCCTCCGGGACAGGGGCACATTGGGGAAACACCATATATTTT. This encodes CASTPSGTGAHWGNTIYF.

The rearrangement joins TRBV7-2 to TRBJ2-7, with a tentative D call TRBD2 (5 bases). V lost 1 base and J lost 3, with 13 bases in between. Germline assignment: CDR1 SGHTA and CDR2 FQGNSA. This CDR3 contains 15 residues. CDR3 region: CASSLDRAGHYEQYF. For the CDR3, the DNA is TGTGCCAGCAGCTTAGATAGGGCGGGCCACTACGAGCAGTACTTC. Based on the CDR3 plus reference TRBV7-2 and TRBJ2-7, the full variable domain is GAGVSQSPSNKVTEKGKDVELRCDPISGHTALYWYRQSLGQGLEFLIYFQGNSAPDKSGLPSDRFSAERTGGSVSTLTIQRTQQEDSAVYLCASSLDRAGHYEQYFGPGTRLTVT.

V and J are TRBV19 and TRBJ1-2, with D possibly matching TRBD1 (6 bases). Trimming stripped 2 bases from V and 1 base from J, with 8 bases between. CDR3 length: 14 amino acids. CDR1 and CDR2 (germline): LNHDA, SQIVND (reference sequence). As DNA, the CDR3 is TGTGCCAGTAGTATAACCAGGGGTAACTATGGCTACACCTTC. Translating gives CASSITRGNYGYTF.

The V gene is TRBV4-1, the J gene TRBJ2-4; 7 bases are shared with TRBD2. After removal of 1 base from V and 6 bases from J, the junction contained 6 bases not matched to a gene. The CDR3 is 15 residues long. In germline, CDR1 is MGHRA, CDR2 YSYEKL. CDR3 protein: CASSQGRREGNIQYF. CDR3 nucleotide sequence: TGCGCCAGCAGCCAAGGAAGGAGGGAGGGAAACATTCAGTACTTC.

The chain is built from TRBV19 and TRBJ2-1; tentatively, D is TRBD2 (6 bases). V shed 1 base and J shed 5 bases, with 12 bases lying between them. The CDR3 sequence is 15 residues long. CDR1 and CDR2 (germline): LNHDA, SQIVND (reference sequence). As DNA, the CDR3 is TGTGCCAGTAGTATAGCGGGAGTTCTCAACAATGAGCAGTTCTTC. Protein product: CASSIAGVLNNEQFF.

The chain carries TRBV7-9 and TRBJ2-2; D may be TRBD1 (6 bases). The germline V gene has CDR1 SEHNR and CDR2 FQNEAQ (reference sequence). This CDR3 region has 13 residues. V lost 8 bases to trimming and J lost 2 bases, with 9 bases between them. The CDR3 reads CASGTPNTGELFF. CDR3 in DNA: TGTGCCAGCGGGACACCTAACACCGGGGAGCTGTTTTTT.

The chain links TRBV5-4 to TRBJ2-2; 11 nucleotides align to TRBD2. The CDR3 is 17 amino acids. V lost 0 bases to trimming and J lost 9 bases; unmatched junction nucleotides: 10. Germline CDR1 reads SGHNT; CDR2 reads YYREEE (reference sequence). CDR3 in amino acids: CASSLDGLAGGRRELFF. The DNA for the CDR3 is TGTGCCAGCAGCTTGGATGGGCTAGCGGGAGGTCGCAGGGAGCTGTTTTTT.

The rearrangement uses TRBV9 and TRBJ2-7; 10 bases align to TRBD2. The junction had 5 bases not matched to a gene; V was cut back by 0 bases and J by 5 bases. The germline gives CDR1 SGDLS, CDR2 YYNGEE. The CDR3 is made up of 15 amino acids. CDR3 protein: CASSVATSGTHEQYF. The DNA of the CDR3 is TGTGCCAGCAGCGTAGCAACTAGCGGGACCCACGAGCAGTACTTC.

V is TRBV7-8 and J is TRBJ2-2; 9 positions match TRBD2. Germline CDR1 reads SGHVS; CDR2 reads FQNEAQ. Trimming at V came to 2 bases and at J to 7 bases, leaving 11 bases not matched to a gene. The CDR3 is made up of 17 amino acids. CDR3 residues: CASSLRAVAGALGELFF. The DNA for the CDR3 is TGTGCCAGCAGCTTAAGGGCAGTAGCGGGAGCTCTCGGGGAGCTGTTTTTT.

The count of this clone is one. The chain uses TRBV2 and TRBJ2-1; 9 nucleotides line up with TRBD2. V was pared by 7 bases and J by 8 bases, with 15 bases of the junction left unmatched. This CDR3 region has 16 residues. Germline CDR1 SNHLY, CDR2 FYNNEI. CDR3 residues: CASTERGRGVRDEQFF. The CDR3, as DNA: TGTGCCAGCACAGAGCGCGGGAGGGGGGTTAGGGATGAGCAGTTCTTC.

Notes on this clone: The same CDR3 is also encoded by other DNA sequences in this sample. V is TRBV5-1 and J is TRBJ1-3; D is possibly TRBD1 (6 bases). This CDR3 region has 15 residues. The V and J ends lost 3 bases and 4 bases respectively, with 14 bases between them. From germline, CDR1 is SGHRS and CDR2 YFSETQ. The chain's CDR3 is CASSSQGIGGNTIYF. In DNA, the CDR3 is TGCGCCAGCAGCTCACAGGGAATCGGCGGAAACACCATATATTTT. The variable domain in full, with the rest retrieved from reference TRBV5-1 and TRBJ1-3, is KAGVTQTPRYLIKTRGQQVTLSCSPISGHRSVSWYQQTPGQGLQFLFEYFSETQRNKGNFPGRFSGRQFSNSRSEMNVSTLELGDSALYLCASSSQGIGGNTIYFGEGSWLTVV.

This rearrangement joins TRBV7-8 to TRBJ2-5; D unresolved. V was trimmed by 5 bases and J by 11 bases, leaving 15 bases between them. The CDR3 sequence is 12 residues long. Per the germline V gene, CDR1 is SGHVS and CDR2 is FQNEAQ. CDR3 region: CASSPGYSHQYF. The CDR3 DNA reads TGTGCCAGCAGCCCAGGCTACTCTCATCAGTACTTC.

In regard to this clone: One end of the junction does not line up with germline, which may come from a read error. The V and J genes are TRBV7-9 and TRBJ2-7; D unresolved. The CDR3 is 12 residues long. Germline V gene sequence: CDR1 SEHNR, CDR2 FQNEAQ (reference sequence). The CDR3 sequence is CSSSYKSYEQYF. The DNA of the CDR3 is TGTTCCAGCAGCTACAAAAGTTACGAGCAGTACTTC. Complete variable domain (other parts from reference TRBV7-9 and TRBJ2-7): DTGVSQNPRHKITKRGQNVTFRCDPISEHNRLYWYRQTLGQGPEFLTYFQNEAQLEKSRLLSDRFSAERPKGSFSTLEIQRTEQGDSAMYLCSSSYKSYEQYFGPGTRLTVT.

The rearrangement links TRBV5-6 to TRBJ2-2, with TRBD2 matching over 12 bases. The CDR3 spans 17 residues. After removal of 3 bases from V and 7 bases from J, the junction contained 10 bases not matched to a gene. The germline V gene encodes CDR1 SGHDT and CDR2 YYEEEE. The CDR3 is CASSSWTSGVGDGELFF. CDR3 sequence (DNA): TGTGCCAGCAGCTCCTGGACTAGCGGGGTGGGAGACGGGGAGCTGTTTTTT.

The rearrangement uses TRBV5-1 and TRBJ2-2; tentatively, D is TRBD1 (6 bases). V was pared by 1 base and J by 0 bases, with 10 bases between. The CDR3 loop spans 16 amino acids. From germline, CDR1 is SGHRS and CDR2 YFSETQ. CDR3 coding DNA: TGCGCCAGCAGCTTGCCGGACAGCTCGAACACCGGGGAGCTGTTTTTT. Translation gives CASSLPDSSNTGELFF. The full variable domain, rest sourced from reference TRBV5-1 and TRBJ2-2, is KAGVTQTPRYLIKTRGQQVTLSCSPISGHRSVSWYQQTPGQGLQFLFEYFSETQRNKGNFPGRFSGRQFSNSRSEMNVSTLELGDSALYLCASSLPDSSNTGELFFGEGSRLTVL.

The chain is built from TRBV7-2 and TRBJ2-1; tentatively, D is TRBD2 (6 bases). CDR1 is SGHTA and CDR2 is FQGNSA in the germline V gene. CDR3 size: 13 residues. V dropped 2 bases and J dropped 6 bases, with 8 bases sitting between them. The CDR3: CASSLMGGNEQFF. The CDR3 coding sequence is TGTGCCAGCAGCTTAATGGGGGGCAATGAGCAGTTCTTC.

V usage is TRBV10-3 and J usage is TRBJ1-6; perhaps TRBD1 as D (6 bases). V was trimmed by 6 bases and J by 5 bases, leaving 17 bases between them. CDR1 and CDR2 (germline): ENHRY, SYGVKD. This CDR3 has 16 residues. CDR3 bases: TGTGCCATCAGCAACCAGGGGACCCGGAATAATTCACCCCTCCACTTT. Protein product: CAISNQGTRNNSPLHF.

The CDR3 DNA is TGTGCCAGCAGCTTACAACAGAACACTGAAGCTTTCTTT. Translating it yields CASSLQQNTEAFF. The V gene is TRBV7-9, the J gene TRBJ1-1; D is uncertain. Trimming pared 2 bases from V and 1 base from J, leaving 5 bases between. Germline CDR1 SEHNR, CDR2 FQNEAQ (reference sequence). This CDR3 has 13 amino acids.

CDR3 sequence reads: CASGNRQGATYEQYF. The CDR3 region has the DNA TGTGCCAGCGGCAATAGACAGGGGGCGACCTACGAGCAGTACTTC. This chain joins TRBV5-4 and TRBJ2-7; TRBD1 matches 10 bases. The CDR3 has 15 residues. V trimming: 7 bases; J trimming: 2 bases; junction bases outside the gene matches: 9. Germline CDR1 is SGHNT and CDR2 is YYREEE (reference sequence).

The gene calls are TRBV7-2 and TRBJ1-4; the match to TRBD1 covers 7 bases. V lost 9 bases and J lost 6; bases outside the gene matches: 4. Germline V gene sequence: CDR1 SGHTA, CDR2 FQGNSA. The CDR3 loop spans 12 amino acids. The CDR3 sequence: CASRGPHEKLFF. CDR3 bases: TGTGCCAGTAGGGGGCCCCATGAAAAACTGTTTTTT.

The V gene is TRBV11-3, the J gene TRBJ2-2; D perhaps matches TRBD1 (5 bases). The CDR3 covers 16 residues. V was clipped by 1 base and J by 2 bases, with 11 bases between them. The germline CDR1 and CDR2 sequences are SGHNT and YENEEA. CDR3 coding DNA: TGTGCCAGCAGCTTAGTGGTGACAGTTAACACCGGGGAGCTGTTTTTT. Amino acid sequence: CASSLVVTVNTGELFF. The full variable domain, in which reference TRBV11-3 and TRBJ2-2 provide the parts outside the CDR3, is EAGVVQSPRYKIIEKKQPVAFWCNPISGHNTLYWYLQNLGQGPELLIRYENEEAVDDSQLPKDRFSAERLKGVDSTLKIQPAELGDSAVYLCASSLVVTVNTGELFFGEGSRLTVL.

This chain links TRBV5-1 with TRBJ2-5; a possible D gene is TRBD2 (6 bases). Trimming left V 4 bases short and J 6 bases short, with 16 bases between. In germline, CDR1 is SGHRS, CDR2 YFSETQ. This CDR3 is built from 14 residues. The CDR3 here is CASSGGPSDKTQYF. CDR3 DNA sequence: TGCGCCAGCAGCGGAGGGCCCTCGGATAAGACCCAGTACTTC.